The 5 T cell receptor beta chains given below trace back to one sample, sequenced in a study of control samples from healthy donors and cancer patients. Produced via immunoSEQ multiplex PCR; TCRdb's table is partial and in-frame only. The profile shows over 85,000 clones, approximately 87% of them singletons. Sequenced sample: PBMCs. Receptor source: a woman between 55 and 75 years old with lung cancer.

This clone has just a few counts. The V and J genes are TRBV10-3 and TRBJ1-2; possibly TRBD1 for D (6 bases). CDR3 length: 15 residues. Germline V gene lookup returns CDR1 ENHRY and CDR2 SYGVKD. V shed 0 bases and J shed 7 bases, with 15 bases lying between them. Here the CDR3 DNA reads TGTGCCATCAGTGAGTCAGCCCTCGCAGGGGCTGGCTACACCTTC. Its translation is CAISESALAGAGYTF.

The chain uses TRBV5-1 and TRBJ1-1; 7 bases are shared with TRBD1. This CDR3 is built from 13 residues. The trim removed 5 bases at V and 3 bases at J, leaving 4 bases unmatched. The germline CDR1 and CDR2 sequences are SGHRS and YFSETQ. CDR3 sequence (DNA): TGCGCCAGCAGAGACAGGGCGGACACTGAAGCTTTCTTT. Protein sequence: CASRDRADTEAFF.

This clone was seen only once. This chain joins TRBV9 and TRBJ1-3; no firm D call. Trimming shortened V by 0 bases and J by 2 bases, and 9 bases separated the two germline ends. This CDR3 has 15 amino acids. The germline V gene has CDR1 SGDLS and CDR2 YYNGEE. The CDR3 region is CASSVGGTTGNTIYF. CDR3 coding DNA: TGTGCCAGCAGCGTAGGGGGTACAACTGGAAACACCATATATTTT. The full variable domain, with the rest looked up from reference TRBV9 and TRBJ1-3, is DSGVTQTPKHLITATGQRVTLRCSPRSGDLSVYWYQQSLDQGLQFLIQYYNGEERAKGNILERFSAQQFPDLHSELNLSSLELGDSALYFCASSVGGTTGNTIYFGEGSWLTVV.

The chain joins TRBV7-9 to TRBJ1-4, with 8 nucleotides matching TRBD1. Germline lookup yields CDR1 SEHNR and CDR2 FQNEAQ (reference sequence). The J segment lost 8 bases and the V segment lost 5 bases, leaving 7 bases of the junction unmatched. This CDR3 contains 14 residues. Here the CDR3 reads CASSRGQGAEKLFF. CDR3 DNA sequence: TGTGCCAGCAGCCGAGGACAGGGAGCGGAAAAACTGTTTTTT.

The chain carries TRBV2 and TRBJ2-5; no definite D call. The V gene lost 6 bases and the J gene lost 2 bases, with 10 bases spanning the gap. The CDR3 runs to 13 residues. Germline V lookup: CDR1 SNHLY, CDR2 FYNNEI. CDR3 region: CASSRELQETQYF. DNA for the CDR3: TGTGCCAGCAGCCGAGAACTTCAAGAGACCCAGTACTTC.